Below, one TCR beta chain is given with its context. Its cognate antigen is unknown. These data belong to a study of vaccination effects on CD4 cells after COVID-19. Study results and limitations: In the study, convalescent patients were few, and early post-infection timepoints were absent.

ViraFEST assay sequencing came after antigen-specific CD4+ T cells were expanded with viral peptide pools. It was after 10 days of culture that CD4+ T cells were isolated. Of the BNT162b2 and mRNA-1273 vaccines, participants received two doses of one or the other. Data came from immunoSEQ multiplex PCR; TCRdb stores just in-frame clones and leaves some out. The sample holds some 29,000 clones, around three fifths seen once. Germline V gene data show CDR1 as MNHEY and CDR2 as SMNVEV (reference sequence). The CDR3 contains 14 residues. V lost 5 bases and J lost 4; bases outside the gene matches: 6. The chain joins TRBV27 to TRBJ2-5, with 8 bases lining up with TRBD1. Sequencing was performed on CD4+ T cells from PBMCs cultured with SARS-CoV-2 spike peptides, taken after COVID-19 vaccination. This TCR was recovered from a human donor who received a COVID-19 vaccine. The CDR3 region is CASSGQGPRETQYF. In DNA, the CDR3 is TGTGCCAGCAGTGGACAGGGACCCCGAGAGACCCAGTACTTC.